The 20 T cell receptor beta chains listed next were all sequenced from one sample in a study of shared clonotypes between healthy human individuals. Clones were sequenced by immunoSEQ multiplex PCR, and TCRdb holds only the in-frame ones, with some missing. The sample holds about 2.4 million clones; 80% to 95% are singletons and the top ten take 0.35% to 0.45%. Input material: naive CD4+ T cells from PBMCs. Subset given: CD45RA+ positively selected. These receptors were collected from a man between 18 and 35 years old in good health. Some clones in this sample may be carry-over from other donors' samples.

This chain connects TRBV29-1 to TRBJ1-1; D is undetermined. The germline V gene has CDR1 SQVTM and CDR2 ANQGSEA. Trimming took 3 bases from V and 10 from J, leaving 15 bases between them. This CDR3 is built from 12 residues. Here the CDR3 reads CSVEAYYVGAFF. In DNA form, the CDR3 reads TGCAGCGTTGAGGCGTACTACGTTGGAGCTTTCTTT.

The rearrangement links TRBV5-1 to TRBJ2-1; 8 bases are shared with TRBD2. J gave up 7 bases and V 1 base, and 7 bases lay outside the gene matches. This CDR3 has 15 amino acids. CDR1 and CDR2 from the germline V gene are SGHRS and YFSETQ. The DNA of the CDR3 is TGCGCCAGCAGCTTGTCGCGGGAGGCCCATAATGAGCAGTTCTTC. It yields the protein CASSLSREAHNEQFF.

In its sample, this clone was seen once. The chain is built from TRBV6-1 and TRBJ2-7; D is unresolved. The germline V gene encodes CDR1 MNHNS and CDR2 SASEGT. This CDR3 region has 14 residues. Between the trimmed V and J ends, which lost 3 bases and 6 bases, there was a span of 15 bases. Here the CDR3 reads CASSDRIARGEQYF. Here the CDR3 DNA reads TGTGCCAGCAGTGACCGAATAGCTAGAGGCGAGCAGTACTTC.

This clone has only one observation. V is TRBV19 and J is TRBJ1-2, with 10 bases fitting TRBD1. This CDR3 spans 14 amino acids. CDR1 is LNHDA, CDR2 SQIVND, per germline (reference sequence). The V gene end was trimmed by 5 bases and the J gene end by 9 bases; junction bases not matched to a gene: 9. The CDR3 loop is CASSLRGTGARYTF. The CDR3 DNA follows: TGTGCCAGTAGTCTCCGAGGGACAGGGGCCCGCTACACCTTC.

The V and J genes are TRBV11-1 and TRBJ2-2, with 9 bases lining up with TRBD2. The germline V gene has CDR1 SGHAT and CDR2 FQDESV (reference sequence). With V trimmed by 6 bases and J by 3 bases, 11 bases remained unmatched. The CDR3 has 17 amino acids. CDR3 in amino acids: CASRPTLVAGDTGELFF. CDR3 bases: TGTGCCAGCAGACCTACTCTAGTAGCGGGAGACACCGGGGAGCTGTTTTTT. Combining the CDR3 with reference TRBV11-1 and TRBJ2-2 gives the whole variable domain EAEVAQSPRYKITEKSQAVAFWCDPISGHATLYWYRQILGQGPELLVQFQDESVVDDSQLPKDRFSAERLKGVDSTLKIQPAELGDSAMYLCASRPTLVAGDTGELFFGEGSRLTVL.

This chain uses TRBV2 with TRBJ2-3; 10 bases agree with TRBD2. V trimming: 10 bases; J trimming: 8 bases; junction bases outside the gene matches: 12. This CDR3 comprises 14 residues. CDR1 and CDR2 from the germline V gene are SNHLY and FYNNEI. The CDR3 DNA reads TGTGCCACCGCCCAGAGACTAGCGGGTGGTACGCAGTATTTT. Protein product: CATAQRLAGGTQYF.

The chain combines TRBV28 with TRBJ2-7, with TRBD2 identical over 10 bases. The CDR3 has 17 amino acids. Germline CDR1 MDHEN, CDR2 SYDVKM. V lost 3 bases to trimming and J lost 3 bases; unmatched junction nucleotides: 11. The CDR3 loop is CASSFLLAGSRGYEQYF. The CDR3 nucleotides read TGTGCCAGCAGTTTTCTACTAGCGGGGTCACGAGGCTACGAGCAGTACTTC. The whole variable domain, remainder taken from reference TRBV28 and TRBJ2-7, is DVKVTQSSRYLVKRTGEKVFLECVQDMDHENMFWYRQDPGLGLRLIYFSYDVKMKEKGDIPEGYSVSREKKERFSLILESASTNQTSMYLCASSFLLAGSRGYEQYFGPGTRLTVT.

The chain has TRBV9 and TRBJ2-3; D unresolved. The germline gives CDR1 SGDLS, CDR2 YYNGEE. V was pared by 2 bases and J by 2 bases, with 15 bases between. CDR3 size: 16 residues. CDR3 sequence reads: CASSVSGWTLTDTQYF. CDR3 bases: TGTGCCAGCAGCGTGAGTGGATGGACGCTCACAGATACGCAGTATTTT.

On this clone itself: Other nucleotide sequences from this sample produce the same CDR3. The chain links TRBV5-6 to TRBJ1-1; no clear D. The V gene's germline CDR1 is SGHDT and CDR2 YYEEEE. The V and J ends lost 0 bases and 0 bases respectively, with 6 bases between them. The CDR3 has 14 amino acids. Written as DNA, the CDR3 is TGTGCCAGCAGCTTGGGGGTCATGAACACTGAAGCTTTCTTT. Its protein is CASSLGVMNTEAFF.

J is TRBJ1-1 and V is TRBV18; D is unresolved. Germline values: CDR1 KGHSH, CDR2 LQKENI. Trimming pared 4 bases from V and 0 bases from J, leaving 18 bases between. The CDR3 is 17 residues long. CDR3 sequence reads: CASSREQGLPLNTEAFF. DNA of the CDR3: TGTGCCAGCTCACGAGAGCAAGGGCTTCCGTTGAACACTGAAGCTTTCTTT.

This chain joins TRBV5-1 and TRBJ2-3, with 8 bases aligning to TRBD2. V dropped 5 bases and J dropped 5; count of bases not matched to a gene: 13. From germline, CDR1 is SGHRS and CDR2 YFSETQ. The CDR3 extends over 16 amino acids. The CDR3 region is CASRSIFGRARDTQYF. The CDR3 DNA reads as TGCGCCAGCAGGTCTATCTTCGGGAGGGCCAGAGATACGCAGTATTTT.

The CDR3, as DNA: TGCGCCAGCAGCCAAGTAGGTTGGGGGCGTTTGGGGGGCTACACCTTC. Translation: CASSQVGWGRLGGYTF. V is TRBV4-1 and J is TRBJ1-2, with D tentatively TRBD1 (6 bases). The CDR3 runs to 16 residues. Germline lookup yields CDR1 MGHRA and CDR2 YSYEKL. V shed 1 base and J shed 8 bases, with 20 bases lying between them.

The CDR3 region has the DNA TGTGCCAGCAGTCACCGGACAGGGGACTACGAGCAGTACTTC. Translation: CASSHRTGDYEQYF. The chain joins TRBV9 to TRBJ2-7; TRBD1 matches at 9 bases. The germline CDR1 and CDR2 sequences are SGDLS and YYNGEE. CDR3 length equals 14 residues. V lost 5 bases and J lost 3; bases outside the gene matches: 6.

The chain employs TRBV2 and TRBJ1-1; D is unclear. This CDR3 is built from 13 residues. Germline values: CDR1 SNHLY, CDR2 FYNNEI. The ends were cut back, 1 base at V and 1 base at J, with 4 bases in the middle. DNA of the CDR3: TGTGCCAGCAGTGAAGTGCCGAACACTGAAGCTTTCTTT. It codes for CASSEVPNTEAFF.

This chain links TRBV5-1 with TRBJ1-4; D perhaps matches TRBD1 (5 bases). CDR1 is SGHRS and CDR2 is YFSETQ in the germline V gene. The CDR3 is made up of 16 amino acids. V lost 4 bases and J 7 bases, leaving 20 bases between the germline ends. CDR3 region: CASSLGLGGKGEKLFF. In nucleotides, the CDR3 is TGCGCCAGCAGCCTGGGTTTGGGGGGAAAGGGTGAAAAACTGTTTTTT.

The chain links TRBV27 to TRBJ1-6, with 7 bases lining up with TRBD1. There are 13 residues in the CDR3. Per the germline V gene, CDR1 is MNHEY and CDR2 is SMNVEV (reference sequence). J lost 9 bases, V lost 6 bases, and 5 bases had no gene match. CDR3 coding DNA: TGTGCCAGCAGCCTAGACAGGGTTTCACCCCTCCACTTT. Translation gives CASSLDRVSPLHF.

V and J are TRBV2 and TRBJ1-5; TRBD1 aligns across 8 bases. Unmatched junction bases numbered 6, after V lost 6 bases and J lost 5 bases. Looked up from germline, CDR1 is SNHLY and CDR2 is FYNNEI. This CDR3 contains 14 residues. In DNA, the CDR3 is TGTGCCAGCAGAGGAGGACAGGGCGATCAGCCCCAGCATTTT. Its translation is CASRGGQGDQPQHF.

The chain couples TRBV2 to TRBJ2-2; D might be TRBD2 (5 bases). The CDR3 contains 13 residues. Germline CDR1 is SNHLY and CDR2 is FYNNEI. Trimming took off 7 bases at V and 3 bases at J, with 9 bases between the two ends. The CDR3 is CASKDFDTGELFF. In nucleotides, the CDR3 is TGTGCCAGCAAGGACTTCGACACCGGGGAGCTGTTTTTT. Full variable domain (missing parts from reference TRBV2 and TRBJ2-2): EPEVTQTPSHQVTQMGQEVILRCVPISNHLYFYWYRQILGQKVEFLVSFYNNEISEKSEIFDDQFSVERPDGSNFTLKIRSTKLEDSAMYFCASKDFDTGELFFGEGSRLTVL.

In this sample, this clone turned up once. The V call is TRBV25-1, the J call TRBJ2-1; maybe TRBD2 (5 bases). With 9 bases removed from V and 0 bases from J, the gap between germline ends came to 12 bases. The CDR3 loop spans 14 amino acids. CDR1 is MGHDK and CDR2 is SYGVNS in the germline V gene. The CDR3 sequence is CASSKRTSYNEQFF. CDR3 sequence (DNA): TGTGCCAGTAGTAAGCGGACCTCCTACAATGAGCAGTTCTTC. The full variable domain, its missing parts supplied by reference TRBV25-1 and TRBJ2-1, is EADIYQTPRYLVIGTGKKITLECSQTMGHDKMYWYQQDPGMELHLIHYSYGVNSTEKGDLSSESTVSRIRTEHFPLTLESARPSHTSQYLCASSKRTSYNEQFFGPGTRLTVL.

To note about this clone: A read error may explain this, as a much larger clone is one base away. The V call is TRBV6-1, the J call TRBJ2-2, with D unclear. V was cut by 3 bases and J by 3 bases, with 5 bases left in between. The CDR3 is made up of 13 amino acids. From germline, CDR1 is MNHNS and CDR2 SASEGT. The CDR3 sequence: CASSDRYTGELFF. CDR3 coding DNA: TGTGCCAGCAGTGACAGGTACACCGGGGAGCTGTTTTTT.